These 26 T cell receptor beta chains came from one sample sequenced in a study of regulatory T cells in long-lasting Graves disease. HTBI primers from iRepertoire and Arm-PCR of CDR3 regions yielded the TCR beta libraries. TCRdb re-called the multiplex PCR reads through MiXCR, storing one row per CDR3 protein. The profile shows roughly 320,000 distinct CDR3 sequences, 16% of them singletons. The time point denotes: newly diagnosed GD, antithyroid drugs for less than 3 months. RNA extracted from PBMCs served as the sequencing template. These sequences were also reported in another study, on T cells in Graves' hyperthyroidism and ophthalmopathy.

The sample here was peripheral blood mononuclear cells (PBMCs), taken at new diagnosis, from a patient treated with antithyroid drugs. The receptors shown here come from a middle-aged man with Graves disease.

Worth noting for this clonotype: This may be a read error: a much more frequent sequence differs by one nucleotide. The CDR3 loop is CAGLRASGGWETQYF. In DNA, the CDR3 is TGTGCCGGCCTTCGCGCTAGCGGTGGCTGGGAGACCCAGTACTTC. The chain couples TRBV3-1 to TRBJ2-5; the match to TRBD2 covers 7 bases. V lost 11 bases and J lost 5; bases outside the gene matches: 17. The CDR3 is made up of 15 amino acids. Looked up from germline, CDR1 is LGHDT and CDR2 is YNNKEL (reference sequence).

This clonotype was seen ten or more times. The chain is built from TRBV5-6 and TRBJ2-2; D possibly corresponds to TRBD1 (6 bases). The CDR3 has 13 residues. Germline values: CDR1 SGHDT, CDR2 YYEEEE. Trimming cost V 2 bases and J 6 bases, with 8 bases left between them. The CDR3 loop reads CASSFQGSGELFF. The CDR3 DNA reads TGTGCCAGCAGCTTCCAGGGGTCCGGGGAGCTGTTTTTT.

This clonotype was detected many times. This chain connects TRBV7-6 to TRBJ2-7, with D tentatively TRBD2 (5 bases). The germline V and J ends were trimmed by 1 base and 5 bases, with 9 bases remaining between them. Germline V lookup: CDR1 SGHVS, CDR2 FNYEAQ. This CDR3 contains 13 residues. For the CDR3, the DNA is TGTGCCAGCAGCTTAGTGGGGAGCCACGAGCAGTACTTC. Amino acids: CASSLVGSHEQYF. The full variable domain, with the rest looked up from reference TRBV7-6 and TRBJ2-7, is GAGVSQSPRYKVTKRGQDVALRCDPISGHVSLYWYRQALGQGPEFLTYFNYEAQQDKSGLPNDRFSAERPEGSISTLTIQRTEQRDSAMYRCASSLVGSHEQYFGPGTRLTVT.

This clonotype was found many times. The chain combines TRBV11-2 with TRBJ1-1; 9 bases match TRBD1. V shed 5 bases, J shed 2 bases, and the junction held 9 bases outside the gene matches. CDR1 is SGHAT and CDR2 is FQNNGV in the germline V gene. The CDR3 extends over 16 amino acids. CDR3 in amino acids: CASSLSGTGRNTEAFF. As DNA, the CDR3 is TGTGCCAGCAGCCTTTCCGGGACAGGGCGTAACACTGAAGCTTTCTTT.

This rearrangement joins TRBV28 to TRBJ2-7; TRBD1 matches 7 bases. The CDR3 extends over 14 amino acids. Trimming took 4 bases from V and 6 from J; bases not matched to a gene: 9. In germline, CDR1 is MDHEN, CDR2 SYDVKM. The CDR3 region has the DNA TGTGCCAGCAGTTCGGGACAGACCCGCGGCGAGCAGTACTTC. Its protein is CASSSGQTRGEQYF.

The chain employs TRBV2 and TRBJ2-1, with a weak D call TRBD1 (5 bases). Germline CDR1 SNHLY, CDR2 FYNNEI. This CDR3 spans 13 amino acids. V lost 9 bases, J lost 4 bases, and 13 bases lay in between. The CDR3 nucleotides are TGTGCCAGTGCTTCGGACAAGTACAATGAGCAGTTCTTC. Amino acids: CASASDKYNEQFF. The variable domain in full, completed from reference TRBV2 and TRBJ2-1, reads EPEVTQTPSHQVTQMGQEVILRCVPISNHLYFYWYRQILGQKVEFLVSFYNNEISEKSEIFDDQFSVERPDGSNFTLKIRSTKLEDSAMYFCASASDKYNEQFFGPGTRLTVL.

The V gene is TRBV4-2, the J gene TRBJ2-3; 10 bases are shared with TRBD2. CDR1 is LGHNA and CDR2 is YNFKEQ in the germline V gene. V gave up 4 bases and J gave up 2 bases; unmatched junction bases: 6. This CDR3 has 16 residues. The CDR3 DNA is TGTGCCAGCAGCCCCACACTAGCGGGGAACACAGATACGCAGTATTTT. It translates to CASSPTLAGNTDTQYF.

Many counts were recorded for this clonotype. CDR3 sequence reads: CASSLGGSSFSGANVLTF. The CDR3 nucleotides are TGTGCCAGCAGCTTAGGAGGCAGCTCCTTCTCTGGGGCCAACGTCCTGACTTTC. The V call is TRBV11-2, the J call TRBJ2-6; D is unclear. Germline-derived CDR1 and CDR2 are SGHAT and FQNNGV. V lost 1 base to trimming and J lost 0 bases, with 13 bases between them. This CDR3 has 18 amino acids.

In its sample, this clonotype was seen many times. The chain employs TRBV5-6 and TRBJ1-3, with D maybe TRBD1 (5 bases). The CDR3 loop spans 14 amino acids. Trimming removed 4 bases at V and 3 bases at J, with 11 bases between. Germline V gene data show CDR1 as SGHDT and CDR2 as YYEEEE. The CDR3 sequence is CASSQGPLGNTIYF. DNA for the CDR3: TGTGCCAGCAGCCAGGGTCCCCTTGGAAACACCATATATTTT. Full variable domain (remainder filled in from reference TRBV5-6 and TRBJ1-3): DAGVTQSPTHLIKTRGQQVTLRCSPKSGHDTVSWYQQALGQGPQFIFQYYEEEERQRGNFPDRFSGHQFPNYSSELNVNALLLGDSALYLCASSQGPLGNTIYFGEGSWLTVV.

The sample holds a few counts of this clonotype. J is TRBJ2-3 and V is TRBV10-3; D is uncertain. Deletions cut 5 bases from V and 3 bases from J, with 15 bases between. CDR1 and CDR2 from the germline V gene are ENHRY and SYGVKD. The CDR3 consists of 15 residues. CDR3 coding DNA: TGTGCCATCAGTCTGACCCCTACCGCTACAGATACGCAGTATTTT. It translates to CAISLTPTATDTQYF.

The chain links TRBV5-4 to TRBJ2-6; D is perhaps TRBD1 (5 bases). CDR1 is SGHNT, CDR2 YYREEE, per germline (reference sequence). This CDR3 spans 16 amino acids. V was trimmed by 0 bases and J by 0 bases, leaving 7 bases between them. DNA of the CDR3: TGTGCCAGCAGCTTGGGACAGATCTCTGGGGCCAACGTCCTGACTTTC. It is translated as CASSLGQISGANVLTF. The whole variable domain, filled in from reference TRBV5-4 and TRBJ2-6, reads ETGVTQSPTHLIKTRGQQVTLRCSSQSGHNTVSWYQQALGQGPQFIFQYYREEENGRGNFPPRFSGLQFPNYSSELNVNALELDDSALYLCASSLGQISGANVLTFGAGSRLTVL.

This clonotype was detected ten times or more. V and J are TRBV7-3 and TRBJ2-3, with D tentatively TRBD1 (5 bases). V lost 2 bases, J lost 2 bases, and 17 bases lay in between. The CDR3 sequence is 17 residues long. Germline CDR1 and CDR2: SGHTA and FQGTGA. CDR3 bases: TGTGCCAGCAGCTTAGGAAGAACAGGACCGTTCACAGATACGCAGTATTTT. This sequence encodes CASSLGRTGPFTDTQYF.

The sample holds many counts of this clonotype. The chain links TRBV2 to TRBJ1-2; TRBD1 is a possible D gene (5 bases). Germline CDR1 reads SNHLY; CDR2 reads FYNNEI. V was trimmed by 6 bases and J by 4 bases, leaving 15 bases between them. The CDR3 length is 14 residues. Written as DNA, the CDR3 is TGTGCCAGCAGGTTCAGGGCGTTATTCTATGGCTACACCTTC. Its translation: CASRFRALFYGYTF.

This clonotype was observed a few times. A much larger clone differs by one base, so this may be a read error. The gene calls are TRBV27 and TRBJ2-3; either TRBD1 or TRBD2 may fit D (7 bases each). The CDR3 loop spans 17 amino acids. Between the trimmed V and J ends, which lost 3 bases and 1 base, there was a span of 17 bases. Germline loops: CDR1 MNHEY, CDR2 SMNVEV (reference sequence). The CDR3: CASSFRSTGRGTDTQYF. CDR3 DNA sequence: TGTGCCAGCAGTTTCCGTTCGACAGGGAGGGGCACAGATACGCAGTATTTT.

The chain is built from TRBV27 and TRBJ1-4; maybe TRBD1 (6 bases). Germline V gene sequence: CDR1 MNHEY, CDR2 SMNVEV (reference sequence). CDR3 size: 15 residues. Trimming took 1 base from V and 7 from J, leaving 13 bases between them. The CDR3 nucleotides are TGTGCCAGCAGTTTATTACAGGGACTGGGTGAAAAACTGTTTTTT. Translation: CASSLLQGLGEKLFF.

About this clonotype: Given a much more abundant clone one base away, this may be a read error. The V gene is TRBV7-2, the J gene TRBJ2-3; no firm D call. The length of the CDR3 is 13 residues. V was pared by 5 bases and J by 14 bases, with 20 bases between. Germline V gene sequence: CDR1 SGHTA, CDR2 FQGNSA. The DNA of the CDR3 is TGTGCCAGCAGCCTTCAGATCCCAAATGAGCGGTATTTT. Protein sequence: CASSLQIPNERYF.

This clonotype was seen many times. CDR3 DNA: TGTGCCAGCAGTCGGATGGAGGGGGCTCTATACGAGACCCAGTACTTC. It codes for CASSRMEGALYETQYF. The rearrangement uses TRBV6-1 and TRBJ2-5, with D perhaps TRBD1 (7 bases). The length of the CDR3 is 16 residues. Germline CDR1 reads MNHNS; CDR2 reads SASEGT. V was clipped by 5 bases and J by 5 bases, with 21 bases between them.

The rearrangement joins TRBV19 to TRBJ2-2; TRBD1 agrees at 10 bases. The CDR3 totals 16 residues. Germline lookup yields CDR1 LNHDA and CDR2 SQIVND (reference sequence). Trimming took 2 bases from V and 7 from J; bases not matched to a gene: 7. This CDR3 reads CASSISGTGAFGELFF. For the CDR3, the DNA is TGTGCCAGTAGTATATCGGGGACAGGGGCTTTCGGGGAGCTGTTTTTT.

The rearrangement joins TRBV9 to TRBJ2-2; tentative D call: TRBD1 (5 bases). The germline V gene has CDR1 SGDLS and CDR2 YYNGEE. V dropped 4 bases and J dropped 0 bases, with 19 bases sitting between them. The CDR3 length is 18 residues. Here the CDR3 reads CASSHGRQLGPNTGELFF. The CDR3 region has the DNA TGTGCCAGCAGCCACGGACGGCAACTGGGGCCGAACACCGGGGAGCTGTTTTTT.

This clonotype came up many times. The chain links TRBV2 to TRBJ1-4; D gene unclear. The CDR3 runs 14 residues. Germline CDR1 SNHLY, CDR2 FYNNEI. The V end lost 4 bases, the J end lost 5 bases, and 11 bases lay between the germline ends. In nucleotides, the CDR3 is TGTGCCAGCAGTGGCCCTCTGAGGAATGAAAAACTGTTTTTT. Amino acid sequence: CASSGPLRNEKLFF.

This clonotype was counted only a few times. J is TRBJ2-4 and V is TRBV5-1, with 7 bases aligning to TRBD2. This CDR3 comprises 11 residues. Germline V CDR1 and CDR2: SGHRS, YFSETQ. The V gene end was trimmed by 3 bases and the J gene end by 9 bases; junction bases not matched to a gene: 0. CDR3 region: CASSWGGIQYF. CDR3 sequence (DNA): TGCGCCAGCAGCTGGGGGGGCATTCAGTACTTC.

V gene TRBV27 combines with J gene TRBJ2-7; 11 bases are shared with TRBD2. Germline loops: CDR1 MNHEY, CDR2 SMNVEV (reference sequence). The CDR3 has 15 residues. Losses at the gene ends were 5 bases for V and 7 bases for J; bases not matched to a gene: 10. This CDR3 is CASSTRLAGYREQYF. CDR3 DNA sequence: TGTGCCAGCAGTACTAGACTAGCGGGGTATAGGGAGCAGTACTTC.

The chain is built from TRBV6-1 and TRBJ1-1, with D tentatively TRBD1 (5 bases). This CDR3 contains 13 residues. Germline values: CDR1 MNHNS, CDR2 SASEGT. Trimming left V 8 bases short and J 1 base short, with 11 bases between. CDR3 in amino acids: CASRGPKNTEAFF. DNA of the CDR3: TGTGCCAGCCGGGGACCCAAGAACACTGAAGCTTTCTTT.

This clonotype has a count of ten or more. The chain has TRBV3-1 and TRBJ1-2; D gene unclear. V lost 1 base and J 2 bases, leaving 11 bases between the germline ends. The CDR3 has 15 residues. From germline, CDR1 is LGHDT and CDR2 YNNKEL (reference sequence). Here the CDR3 reads CASSQAWAANYGYTF. The CDR3 nucleotides read TGTGCCAGCAGCCAAGCGTGGGCAGCAAACTATGGCTACACCTTC.

This clonotype was counted ten times or more. The genes are TRBV28 and TRBJ1-1; TRBD1 matches 7 bases. Trimming took 4 bases from V and 4 from J; bases not matched to a gene: 3. Germline values: CDR1 MDHEN, CDR2 SYDVKM. There are 13 residues in the CDR3. The CDR3 protein is CASSSRGVTEAFF. The DNA for the CDR3 is TGTGCCAGCAGTTCCAGGGGGGTCACTGAAGCTTTCTTT.

This clonotype was found a few times. The rearrangement links TRBV5-5 to TRBJ2-1, with a possible D match to TRBD2 (7 bases). CDR1 is SGHKS, CDR2 YYEKEE, per germline (reference sequence). Trimming took 5 bases from V and 10 from J, leaving 22 bases between them. The CDR3 covers 15 residues. The CDR3 loop is CASSQISLGGEEQFF. The DNA of the CDR3 is TGTGCCAGCAGTCAAATAAGTCTAGGGGGGGAAGAGCAGTTCTTC.